This T cell receptor (beta chain) comes out of a study of control samples from healthy donors and cancer patients. The ends lost 3 bases at V and 2 bases at J; junction bases unmatched: 4. Germline CDR1 is SGDLS and CDR2 is YYNGEE. The CDR3 has 15 amino acids. Using immunoSEQ multiplex PCR, the repertoire was profiled, and TCRdb retains in-frame clones only, with some absent. Of under 150,000 clones listed, around 89% were seen once; the top ten hold around 1.1%. The sequence was collected from a woman between 45 and 65 years old with colorectal cancer. Material for sequencing was PBMCs. The V call is TRBV9, the J call TRBJ2-3; 9 bases map to TRBD2. CDR3 sequence: CASSGSGGLTDTQYF. The CDR3 DNA reads as TGTGCCAGCAGCGGGAGCGGGGGGCTCACAGATACGCAGTATTTT.